This T cell receptor beta chain was retrieved from a study of cytomegalovirus exposure and HLA in healthy donors. Study-level findings and limits: Per a later analysis, approximately 16,000 TCR beta sequences showed association with HLA alleles at 0.05 false discovery rate. In a later analysis, a missense DCLRE1C variant was linked to TCR beta V- and J-gene trimming. Earlier analysis yielded a pattern in which most TCR beta V segments were productive about 90% or about 30% of the time. The study designated fewer than 200 TCR beta chains cytomegalovirus-associated.

This PCR relied on a set of 60 Vbeta primers and 13 Jbeta primers. Sequencing was performed with immunoSEQ multiplex PCR; in TCRdb, only in-frame clones are kept and a portion is missing. Of over 120,000 clones listed, around 75% are singletons. As to this clone: The antigen is unknown.

The trim removed 3 bases at V and 6 bases at J, leaving 3 bases unmatched. This CDR3 contains 14 residues. CDR1 and CDR2 (germline): SGHAT, FQNNGV. Sequencing was done on a sample of PBMCs. This sequence originates from a man aged 30 to 45 in good health and CMV-seronegative. The chain uses TRBV11-2 and TRBJ1-4; 8 nucleotides match TRBD1. CDR3 bases: TGTGCCAGCAGCTTCGGGACAGGAGATGAAAAACTGTTTTTT. Translation: CASSFGTGDEKLFF.